This entry features one T cell receptor (beta chain) sequence. Antigen unknown. The data belong to a study of immune cell composition in non-small cell lung cancer. Study observations and caveats: No significant correlation existed between pack-years smoked and tumour clonality.

Normal lung sampling was at least 3 cm from the tumour, as distant as possible. Frozen unsorted single-cell suspensions supplied the genomic DNA. V lost 6 bases and J lost 16; bases outside the gene matches: 12. From germline, CDR1 is MNHNY and CDR2 SVGAGI (reference sequence). The CDR3 has 12 amino acids. The data were produced by immunoSEQ multiplex PCR, yet TCRdb's version contains in-frame clones alone and is incomplete. Seen here are thousands of clones, roughly 89% observed once, and the top ten hold around 12%. The chain combines TRBV6-6 with TRBJ1-5; 7 nucleotides align to TRBD1. The sequenced sample consisted of non-adjacent lung tissue. The TCR was taken from a human donor with non-small cell lung cancer. This CDR3 is CASRPGTDFEHF. The CDR3 nucleotides read TGTGCCAGCAGGCCCGGGACAGATTTCGAACATTTT.